The 6 T cell receptor beta chains given below trace back to one sample, sequenced in a study of beta chain features in type 1 diabetes. TCRB transcripts that were expressed got sequenced, as all of the isolated RNA had been reverse transcribed. Generated by immunoSEQ multiplex PCR, the TCRdb table keeps only in-frame clones and is missing some. In the table there are 130,000 to 150,000 clones, about a tenth of which are singletons. The specimen sequenced was central memory CD4+ T cells from blood. These receptors were taken from a man between 18 and 35 years old in good health.

This clone was detected a few times. The CDR3 DNA reads as TGCGCCAGCAGCCAAGAGTACAGGGGGCCTATCACAGATACGCAGTATTTT. It specifies CASSQEYRGPITDTQYF. This chain uses TRBV4-1 with TRBJ2-3; 9 nucleotides agree with TRBD1. V was clipped by 0 bases and J by 2 bases; unmatched bases: 6. CDR1 is MGHRA, CDR2 YSYEKL, per germline. The CDR3 extends over 17 amino acids.

This chain connects TRBV6-5 to TRBJ2-6, with D possibly TRBD2 on 5 matching bases. CDR1 is MNHEY, CDR2 SVGAGI, per germline. V gave up 9 bases and J gave up 0 bases, with 9 bases separating them. CDR3 length: 14 amino acids. The CDR3 DNA reads TGTGCCAGTGAGGAGGTCTCTGGGGCCAACGTCCTGACTTTC. Translating it yields CASEEVSGANVLTF.

This clone was detected a few times. V usage is TRBV5-8 and J usage is TRBJ1-5, with unresolved D. The CDR3 spans 15 residues. V gave up 4 bases and J gave up 6 bases, with 17 bases separating them. Germline V CDR1 and CDR2: SGHTS, YDEGEE. In nucleotides, the CDR3 is TGTGCCAGCAGCCCCCCGAGGGTATCTGGTCAGCCCCAGCATTTT. Translating gives CASSPPRVSGQPQHF.

The gene calls are TRBV11-2 and TRBJ2-7, with 7 bases matching TRBD1. Germline V gene sequence: CDR1 SGHAT, CDR2 FQNNGV. This CDR3 region has 13 residues. Losses at the gene ends were 6 bases for V and 0 bases for J; bases not matched to a gene: 2. The CDR3 is CASRGDSSYEQYF. The CDR3 DNA follows: TGTGCCAGCAGGGGGGACAGCTCCTACGAGCAGTACTTC.

J is TRBJ2-2 and V is TRBV6-1; D gene uncertain. CDR1 is MNHNS, CDR2 SASEGT, per germline. V was cut by 7 bases and J by 0 bases, with 6 bases left in between. This CDR3 has 13 residues. CDR3 protein: CASKTANTGELFF. The CDR3 coding sequence is TGTGCCAGCAAGACTGCGAACACCGGGGAGCTGTTTTTT.

The table lists this clone with a few counts. V gene TRBV20-1 combines with J gene TRBJ2-5; D unresolved. This CDR3 is 11 amino acids long. V lost 6 bases and J lost 7, with 12 bases in between. Germline V gene data show CDR1 as DFQATT and CDR2 as SNEGSKA (reference sequence). CDR3 bases: TGCAGTGCGGCCCCCCCGGGGACCCAGTACTTC. Its translation is CSAAPPGTQYF.